The TCR beta chain under discussion was sequenced for a study of cytotoxic CD8 clonotypes in ibrutinib-treated CLL. In the study overall: Of the patients, 11 were relapsed/refractory, approximately 15 treatment-naive and under 18 IGHV unmutated. Responses: around 24 partial, 2 complete; after median around 70 months, around 14 stayed remitted, about twelve progressed. Findings of the study overall: Clonality (at baseline) was higher than in age-matched healthy donors and tracked circulating CD8+ T-cell counts. There were few public clonotypes, and on treatment they contracted or stayed stable.

The CDR3 extends over 17 amino acids. This clone showed up just once. Its antigen is unknown. Assay used: immunoSEQ multiplex PCR; TCRdb lists only in-frame clones, some missing. Of about 330,000 clones in the sample, 60% to 80% were seen once. The sequencing here drew on PBMCs, taken after 36 months of ibrutinib treatment. The rearrangement uses TRBV21-1 and TRBJ2-5; TRBD1 was called by the table and not checked on the DNA. TRBV21-1 is labeled a pseudogene. This receptor was identified in a human donor with chronic lymphocytic leukemia. The CDR3 sequence is CASSKVFPDRGLETQYF. The CDR3 nucleotides are TGTGCCAGCAGCAAAGTGTTCCCCGACAGGGGGCTTGAGACCCAGTACTTC.